This TCR beta chain originates from a study of blood T cell repertoires in COVID-19. Overall study context: Nucleic acid was either cDNA or gDNA, and it came from T cells, B-cell-depleted T cells, or PBMCs.

V lost 0 bases to trimming and J lost 5 bases, with 9 bases between them. Germline V gene sequence: CDR1 SGHRS, CDR2 YFSETQ. The CDR3 runs 13 residues. Individuals aged roughly 18 to 95 years were recruited from fewer than 25 US areas. Participants had their cohort set by participant-reported clinical history. What the recovered Cohort 3 donors had was two negative PCRs, clearance, or symptom resolution. The data were produced by immunoSEQ multiplex PCR, yet TCRdb's version contains in-frame clones alone and is incomplete. The data contain roughly 380,000 clones, about 90% of them singletons. The origin of this receptor is a woman aged 25 to 39 who had recovered from COVID-19. Specimen: PBMCs or T cells enriched from blood (not recorded which). The chain joins TRBV5-1 to TRBJ2-7; tentative D call: TRBD1 (6 bases). Here the CDR3 reads CASSLENRDEQYF. CDR3 coding DNA: TGCGCCAGCAGCTTGGAGAACAGGGACGAGCAGTACTTC.